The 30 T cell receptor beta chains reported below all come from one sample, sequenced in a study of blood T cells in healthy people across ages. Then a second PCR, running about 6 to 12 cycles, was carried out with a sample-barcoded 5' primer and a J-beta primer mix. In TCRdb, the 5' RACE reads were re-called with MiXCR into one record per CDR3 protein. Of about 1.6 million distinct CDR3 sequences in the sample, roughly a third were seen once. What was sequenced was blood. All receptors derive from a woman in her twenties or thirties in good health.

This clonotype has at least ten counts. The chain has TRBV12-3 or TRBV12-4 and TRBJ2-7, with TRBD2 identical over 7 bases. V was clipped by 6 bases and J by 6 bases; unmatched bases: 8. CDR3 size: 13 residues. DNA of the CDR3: TGTGCCAGCAGACTCGGGGCGGGAGCCGAGCAGTACTTC. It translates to CASRLGAGAEQYF.

CDR3 in amino acids: CASSLGPLAGGTQFF. CDR3 nucleotides: TGCGCCAGCAGCTTGGGTCCCCTAGCGGGGGGGACGCAGTTCTTC. The chain combines TRBV5-1 with TRBJ2-1; 12 nucleotides match TRBD2. Germline values: CDR1 SGHRS, CDR2 YFSETQ. The CDR3 sequence is 15 residues long. V dropped 0 bases and J dropped 12; count of bases not matched to a gene: 7.

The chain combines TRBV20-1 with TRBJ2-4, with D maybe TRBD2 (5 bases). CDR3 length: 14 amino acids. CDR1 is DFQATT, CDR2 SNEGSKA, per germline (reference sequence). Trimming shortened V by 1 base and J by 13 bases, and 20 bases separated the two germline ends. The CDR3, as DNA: TGCAGTGCTAGAGGGGATTATGGGCTGAGGGAGCAGTACTTC. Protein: CSARGDYGLREQYF.

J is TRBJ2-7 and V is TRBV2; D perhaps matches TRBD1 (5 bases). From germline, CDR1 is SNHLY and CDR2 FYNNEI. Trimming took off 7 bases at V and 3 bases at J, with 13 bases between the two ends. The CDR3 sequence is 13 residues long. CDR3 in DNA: TGTGCCAGCAAGCAGGGCCCCCTCTACGAGCAGTACTTC. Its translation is CASKQGPLYEQYF.

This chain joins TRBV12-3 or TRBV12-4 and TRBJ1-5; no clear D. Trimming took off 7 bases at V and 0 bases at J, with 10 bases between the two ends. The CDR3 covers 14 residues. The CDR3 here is CASTQDGSNQPQHF. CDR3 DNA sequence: TGTGCCAGCACCCAGGACGGTAGCAATCAGCCCCAGCATTTT.

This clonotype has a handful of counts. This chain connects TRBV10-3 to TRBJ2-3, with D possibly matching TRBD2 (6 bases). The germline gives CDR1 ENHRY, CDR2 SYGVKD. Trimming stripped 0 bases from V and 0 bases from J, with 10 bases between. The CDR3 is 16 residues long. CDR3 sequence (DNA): TGTGCCATCAGTGAGTCGGAGGGGCCCAGCACAGATACGCAGTATTTT. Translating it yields CAISESEGPSTDTQYF.

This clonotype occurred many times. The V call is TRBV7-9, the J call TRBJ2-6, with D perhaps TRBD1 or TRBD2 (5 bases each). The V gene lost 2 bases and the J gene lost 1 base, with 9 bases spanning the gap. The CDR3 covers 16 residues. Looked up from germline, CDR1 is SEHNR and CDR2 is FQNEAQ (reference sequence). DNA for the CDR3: TGTGCCAGCAGCTTATCCGGGGCTTCTGGGGCCAACGTCCTGACTTTC. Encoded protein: CASSLSGASGANVLTF.

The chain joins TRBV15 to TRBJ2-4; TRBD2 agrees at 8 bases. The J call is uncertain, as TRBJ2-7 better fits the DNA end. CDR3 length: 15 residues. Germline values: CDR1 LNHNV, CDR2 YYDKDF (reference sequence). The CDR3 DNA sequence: TGTGCCACCAGCAGAGTCCCTCCCGGGAGGGGCGAGCAGTACTTC. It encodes CATSRVPPGRGEQYF.

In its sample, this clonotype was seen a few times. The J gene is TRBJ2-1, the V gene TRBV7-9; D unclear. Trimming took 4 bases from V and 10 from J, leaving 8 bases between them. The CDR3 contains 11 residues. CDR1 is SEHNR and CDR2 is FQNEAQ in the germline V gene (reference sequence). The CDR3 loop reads CASSWALEQFF. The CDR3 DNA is TGTGCCAGCAGCTGGGCCTTGGAGCAGTTCTTC.

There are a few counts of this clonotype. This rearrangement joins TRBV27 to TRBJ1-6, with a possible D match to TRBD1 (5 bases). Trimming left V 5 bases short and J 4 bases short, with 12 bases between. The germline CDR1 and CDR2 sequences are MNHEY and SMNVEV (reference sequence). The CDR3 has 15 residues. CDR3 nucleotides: TGTGCCAGCAGTCCCCCGGGACTGTATAATTCACCCCTCCACTTT. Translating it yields CASSPPGLYNSPLHF.

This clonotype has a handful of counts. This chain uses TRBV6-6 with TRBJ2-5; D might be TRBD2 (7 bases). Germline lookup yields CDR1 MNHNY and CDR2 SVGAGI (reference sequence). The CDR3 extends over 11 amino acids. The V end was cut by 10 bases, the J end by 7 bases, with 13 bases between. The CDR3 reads CATRGGGTQYF. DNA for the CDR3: TGTGCCACGAGGGGGGGAGGGACCCAGTACTTC.

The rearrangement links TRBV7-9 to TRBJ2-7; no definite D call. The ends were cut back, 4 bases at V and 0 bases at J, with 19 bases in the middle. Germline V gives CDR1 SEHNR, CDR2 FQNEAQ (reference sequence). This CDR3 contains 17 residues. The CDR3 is CASSSYRTGSNSYEQYF. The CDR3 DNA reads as TGTGCCAGCAGCTCATACCGGACGGGTTCGAACTCCTACGAGCAGTACTTC.

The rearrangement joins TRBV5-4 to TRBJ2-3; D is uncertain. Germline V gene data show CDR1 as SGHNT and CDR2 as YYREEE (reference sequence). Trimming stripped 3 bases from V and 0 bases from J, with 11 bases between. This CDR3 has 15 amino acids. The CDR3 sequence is CASSSPSSSTDTQYF. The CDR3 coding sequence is TGTGCCAGCAGCTCGCCATCATCTAGCACAGATACGCAGTATTTT. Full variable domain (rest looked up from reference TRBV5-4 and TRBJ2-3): ETGVTQSPTHLIKTRGQQVTLRCSSQSGHNTVSWYQQALGQGPQFIFQYYREEENGRGNFPPRFSGLQFPNYSSELNVNALELDDSALYLCASSSPSSSTDTQYFGPGTRLTVL.

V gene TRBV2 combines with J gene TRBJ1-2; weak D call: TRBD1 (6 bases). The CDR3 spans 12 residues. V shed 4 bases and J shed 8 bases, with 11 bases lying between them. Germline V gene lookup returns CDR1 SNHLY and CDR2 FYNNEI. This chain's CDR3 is CASSVLGAGYTF. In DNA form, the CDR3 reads TGTGCCAGCAGTGTTTTGGGGGCGGGCTACACCTTC.

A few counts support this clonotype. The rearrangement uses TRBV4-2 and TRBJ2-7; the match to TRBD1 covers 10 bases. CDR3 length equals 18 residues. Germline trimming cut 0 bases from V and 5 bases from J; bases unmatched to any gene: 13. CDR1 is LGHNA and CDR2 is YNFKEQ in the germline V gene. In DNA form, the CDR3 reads TGTGCCAGCAGCCAAGACCTTTTTTTCCGGGACAGGGGCCACGAGCAGTACTTC. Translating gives CASSQDLFFRDRGHEQYF.

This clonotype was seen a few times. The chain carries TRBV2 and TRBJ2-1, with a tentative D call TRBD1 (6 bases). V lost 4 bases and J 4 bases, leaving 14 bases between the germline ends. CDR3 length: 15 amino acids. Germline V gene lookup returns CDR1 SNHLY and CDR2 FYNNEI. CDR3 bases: TGTGCCAGCAGTGGTCTGGGGGCCGTTTACAATGAGCAGTTCTTC. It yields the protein CASSGLGAVYNEQFF.

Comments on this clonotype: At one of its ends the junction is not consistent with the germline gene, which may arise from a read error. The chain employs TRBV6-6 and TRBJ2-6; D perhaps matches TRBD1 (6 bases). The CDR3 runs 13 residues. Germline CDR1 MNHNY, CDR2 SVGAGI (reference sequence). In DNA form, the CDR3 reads TGTGCCAGCGGGGGCGCTGGGGCCAACGTCCGGACTTTC. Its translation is CASGGAGANVRTF.

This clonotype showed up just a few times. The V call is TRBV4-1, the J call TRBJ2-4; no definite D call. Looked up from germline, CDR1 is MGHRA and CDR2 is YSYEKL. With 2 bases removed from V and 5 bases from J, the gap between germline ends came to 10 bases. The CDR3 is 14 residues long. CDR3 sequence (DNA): TGCGCCAGCAGCCAACCGGAAAGGGAAAACATTCAGTACTTC. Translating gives CASSQPERENIQYF.

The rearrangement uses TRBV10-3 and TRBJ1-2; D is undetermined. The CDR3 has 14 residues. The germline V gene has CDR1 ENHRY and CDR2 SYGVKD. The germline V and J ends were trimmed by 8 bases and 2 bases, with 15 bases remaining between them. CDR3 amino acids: CAIGPSTANYGYTF. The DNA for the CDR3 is TGTGCCATCGGGCCCTCAACAGCAAACTATGGCTACACCTTC.

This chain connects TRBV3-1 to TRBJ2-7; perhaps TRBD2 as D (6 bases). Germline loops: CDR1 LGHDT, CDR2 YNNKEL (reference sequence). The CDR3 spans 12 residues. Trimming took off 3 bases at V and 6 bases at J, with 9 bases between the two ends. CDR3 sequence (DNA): TGTGCCAGCAGCCAGGGACTGAGCGAGCAGTACTTC. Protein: CASSQGLSEQYF.

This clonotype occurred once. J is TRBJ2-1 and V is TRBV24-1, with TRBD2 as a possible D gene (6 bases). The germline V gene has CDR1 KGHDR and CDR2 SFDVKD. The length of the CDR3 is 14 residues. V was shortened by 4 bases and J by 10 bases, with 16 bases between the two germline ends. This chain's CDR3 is CATSESGLLEEQFF. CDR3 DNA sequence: TGTGCCACCAGTGAATCGGGACTCCTCGAAGAGCAGTTCTTC.

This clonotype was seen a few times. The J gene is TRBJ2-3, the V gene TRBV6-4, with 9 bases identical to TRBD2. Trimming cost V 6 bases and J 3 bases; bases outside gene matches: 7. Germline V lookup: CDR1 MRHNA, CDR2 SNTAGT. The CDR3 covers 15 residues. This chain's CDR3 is CASRQTSGETDTQYF. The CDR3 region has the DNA TGTGCCAGCAGACAGACTAGCGGAGAAACAGATACGCAGTATTTT.

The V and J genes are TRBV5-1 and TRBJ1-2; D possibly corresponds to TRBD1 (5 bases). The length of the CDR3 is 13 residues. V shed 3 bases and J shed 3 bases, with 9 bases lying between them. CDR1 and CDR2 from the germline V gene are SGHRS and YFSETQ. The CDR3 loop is CASSWDPDYGYTF. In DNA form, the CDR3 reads TGCGCCAGCAGCTGGGACCCCGACTATGGCTACACCTTC.

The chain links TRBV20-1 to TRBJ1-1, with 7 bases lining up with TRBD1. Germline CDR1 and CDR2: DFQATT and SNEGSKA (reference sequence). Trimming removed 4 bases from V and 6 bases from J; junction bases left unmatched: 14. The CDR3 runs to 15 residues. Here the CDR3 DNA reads TGCAGTGCTAACCCTTTGACAGGGTCCCGTGCTGAAGCTTTCTTT. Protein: CSANPLTGSRAEAFF.

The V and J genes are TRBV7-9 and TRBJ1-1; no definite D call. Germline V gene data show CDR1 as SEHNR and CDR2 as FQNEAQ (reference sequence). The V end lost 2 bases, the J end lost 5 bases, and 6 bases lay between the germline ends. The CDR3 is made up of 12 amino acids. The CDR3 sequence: CASSLKSTEAFF. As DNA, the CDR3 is TGTGCCAGCAGCTTAAAATCGACTGAAGCTTTCTTT.

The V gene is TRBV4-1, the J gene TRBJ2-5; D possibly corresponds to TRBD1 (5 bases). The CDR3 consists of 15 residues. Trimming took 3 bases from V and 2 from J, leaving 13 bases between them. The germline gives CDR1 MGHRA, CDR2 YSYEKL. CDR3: CASSHETRQQETQYF. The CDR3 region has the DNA TGCGCCAGCAGCCACGAAACCCGACAGCAAGAGACCCAGTACTTC.

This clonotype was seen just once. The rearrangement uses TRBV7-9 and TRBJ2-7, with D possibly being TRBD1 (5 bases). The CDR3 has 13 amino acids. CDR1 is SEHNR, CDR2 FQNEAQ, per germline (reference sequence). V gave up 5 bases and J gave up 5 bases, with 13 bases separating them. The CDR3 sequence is CASSIYQGDEQYF. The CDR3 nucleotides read TGTGCCAGCAGCATTTATCAGGGCGACGAGCAGTACTTC.

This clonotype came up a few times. CDR3 bases: TGTGCCAGCAGCCTACTACCTGGAGGCAGGGCGGATTACGAGCAGTACTTC. It codes for CASSLLPGGRADYEQYF. This chain joins TRBV5-5 and TRBJ2-7; perhaps D is TRBD1 or TRBD2 (5 bases each). The germline V gene has CDR1 SGHKS and CDR2 YYEKEE (reference sequence). This CDR3 contains 17 residues. V was clipped by 4 bases and J by 4 bases, with 24 bases between them. The full variable domain, completed using reference TRBV5-5 and TRBJ2-7, is DAGVTQSPTHLIKTRGQQVTLRCSPISGHKSVSWYQQVLGQGPQFIFQYYEKEERGRGNFPDRFSARQFPNYSSELNVNALLLGDSALYLCASSLLPGGRADYEQYFGPGTRLTVT.

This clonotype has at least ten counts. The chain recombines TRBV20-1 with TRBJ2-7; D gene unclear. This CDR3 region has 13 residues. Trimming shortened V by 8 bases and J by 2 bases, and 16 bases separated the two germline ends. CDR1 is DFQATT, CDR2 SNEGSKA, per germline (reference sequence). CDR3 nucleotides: TGCAGTAACAGCCGAGGACCAACCTACGAGCAGTACTTC. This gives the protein CSNSRGPTYEQYF.

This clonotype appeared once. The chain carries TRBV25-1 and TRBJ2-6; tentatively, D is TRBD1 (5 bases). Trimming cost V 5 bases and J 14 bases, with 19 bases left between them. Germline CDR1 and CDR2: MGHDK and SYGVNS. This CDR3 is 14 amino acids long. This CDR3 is CASSNGRQLSILTF. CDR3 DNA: TGTGCCAGCAGTAACGGGCGACAGCTAAGCATCCTGACTTTC.